This T cell receptor beta chain derives from a study of blood T cells in healthy people across ages. V lost 6 bases to trimming and J lost 7 bases, with 22 bases between them. Germline V gene lookup returns CDR1 DFQATT and CDR2 SNEGSKA (reference sequence). The CDR3 spans 15 residues. Study results and caveats: For the donors, CMV status was unknown and possibly confounded expanded clonotype changes.

Extraction yielded at least 5 micrograms of total RNA per sample. The second PCR ran about 6 to 12 cycles with a sample-barcoded 5' primer and J-beta primers. Every molecule of cDNA carried a tag from a template-switch adaptor with 12 random nucleotides. Each CDR3 protein is one row after TCRdb ran MiXCR on the 5' RACE reads. The sample holds approximately 850,000 distinct CDR3 sequences, roughly 60% seen once. As to this clonotype: What it binds is unknown.

The source of this sequence is a man in his thirties or forties in good health. The sample comprised blood. The chain links TRBV20-1 to TRBJ2-1; the D call may be TRBD1 or TRBD2 (5 bases each). CDR3 sequence: CSAPIATGPLNEQFF. CDR3 sequence (DNA): TGCAGTGCCCCGATAGCAACGGGGCCTCTGAATGAGCAGTTCTTC.